The 3 T cell receptor beta chains listed next were all sequenced from one sample in a study of OX40 agonist ivuxolimab in advanced cancers. The repertoire was sequenced with immunoSEQ multiplex PCR; TCRdb's copy has only in-frame clones and lacks some. The table has fewer than 35,000 clones, about 87% seen once. The starting material was CD4+ or CD8+ T cells sorted from blood, obtained in a trial of the OX40 agonist ivuxolimab. These receptors were collected from an adult with an advanced solid tumor such as melanoma, head and neck, liver or kidney cancer.

V and J are TRBV13 and TRBJ2-3, with a tentative D call TRBD2 (5 bases). Trimming left V 0 bases short and J 4 bases short, with 11 bases between. The germline V gene encodes CDR1 PRHDT and CDR2 FYEKMQ (reference sequence). This CDR3 is 15 amino acids long. The CDR3 DNA reads as TGTGCCAGCAGCTTAGGAGGCGGGCGGGCAGATACGCAGTATTTT. Translation gives CASSLGGGRADTQYF.

This clone was counted only a few times. The chain uses TRBV11-3 and TRBJ2-7; D call uncertain. The germline V gene encodes CDR1 SGHNT and CDR2 YENEEA. V was shortened by 1 base and J by 7 bases, with 11 bases between the two germline ends. The CDR3 extends over 13 amino acids. In nucleotides, the CDR3 is TGTGCCAGCAGCTTAGGAGTGGGATGGGAGCAGTACTTC. Its translation: CASSLGVGWEQYF.

The count of this clone is one. It is unclear where the CDR3 begins or ends on the DNA, so no DNA is shown, and the CDR3 is as TCRdb lists it. The chain has TRBV5-6 and TRBJ2-2; TRBD2 reflects the table's D call only, with no check against the DNA. With termini counted, the CDR3 has 17 amino acids. CDR1 is SGHDT and CDR2 is YYEEEE in the germline V gene. The CDR3 sequence is CASSLLEKRHSPGSCFF.